This TCR beta chain was profiled in a study of cytomegalovirus exposure and HLA in healthy donors. Turning to the study itself: From HLA-typed donors, an early data release held approximately 85 million unique TCRs.

Study-wide results and caveats: DRB1 showed the most TCR associations and HLA-C the fewest in a later analysis, as rates varied by HLA locus.

As concerns this clone: Its antigen is undetermined.

60 Vbeta and 13 Jbeta primers were used in PCR. Some clones are missing from TCRdb's copy, which holds only in-frame ones; the method was immunoSEQ multiplex PCR. The sample shows roughly 120,000 clones, 73% of them seen only once. CDR1 is SEHNR and CDR2 is FQNEAQ in the germline V gene (reference sequence). Trimming took 5 bases from V and 7 from J; bases not matched to a gene: 12. CDR3 length equals 16 residues. The sequence derives from a woman aged 30 to 39 in good health and CMV-seronegative. Sequencing was done on a sample of PBMCs. The rearrangement joins TRBV7-9 to TRBJ1-5, with 9 nucleotides matching TRBD1. The chain's CDR3 is CASSRADRGARQPQHF. As DNA, the CDR3 is TGTGCCAGCAGCAGGGCCGACAGGGGGGCTCGGCAGCCCCAGCATTTT.